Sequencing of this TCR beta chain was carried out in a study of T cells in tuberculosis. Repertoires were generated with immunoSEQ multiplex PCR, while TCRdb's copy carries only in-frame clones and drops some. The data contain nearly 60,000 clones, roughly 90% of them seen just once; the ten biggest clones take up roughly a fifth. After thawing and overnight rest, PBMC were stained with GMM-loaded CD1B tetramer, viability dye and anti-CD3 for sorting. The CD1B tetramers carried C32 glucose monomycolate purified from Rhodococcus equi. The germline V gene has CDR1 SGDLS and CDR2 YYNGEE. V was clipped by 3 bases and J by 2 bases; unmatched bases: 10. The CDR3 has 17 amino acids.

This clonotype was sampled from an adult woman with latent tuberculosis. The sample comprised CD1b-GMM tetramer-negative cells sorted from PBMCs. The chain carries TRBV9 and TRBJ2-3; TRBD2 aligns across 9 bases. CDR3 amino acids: CASSESGGPPLTDTQYF. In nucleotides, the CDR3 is TGTGCCAGCAGCGAGAGCGGGGGGCCGCCCCTCACAGATACGCAGTATTTT. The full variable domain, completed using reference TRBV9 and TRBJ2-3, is DSGVTQTPKHLITATGQRVTLRCSPRSGDLSVYWYQQSLDQGLQFLIQYYNGEERAKGNILERFSAQQFPDLHSELNLSSLELGDSALYFCASSESGGPPLTDTQYFGPGTRLTVL.